These 20 T cell receptor beta chains were all obtained from the same sample, sequenced in a study of cytomegalovirus exposure and HLA in healthy donors. Researchers ran the PCR with 60 Vbeta and 13 Jbeta primers. Assay used: immunoSEQ multiplex PCR; TCRdb lists only in-frame clones, some missing. The sample has about 190,000 clones, 82% seen once. Input material: PBMCs. The source of these receptors is a woman in her late teens or twenties in good health and CMV-seronegative.

The rearrangement joins TRBV5-1 to TRBJ2-1, with TRBD2 identical over 8 bases. J gave up 2 bases and V 4 bases, and 5 bases lay outside the gene matches. Germline assignment: CDR1 SGHRS and CDR2 YFSETQ. The CDR3 spans 15 residues. CDR3 residues: CASSPSGSPYNEQFF. Here the CDR3 DNA reads TGCGCCAGCAGCCCGAGCGGGAGCCCCTACAATGAGCAGTTCTTC.

The J gene is TRBJ2-5, the V gene TRBV11-3; 8 bases fit TRBD2. The CDR3 is 16 residues long. Germline V gene data show CDR1 as SGHNT and CDR2 as YENEEA. The junction had 8 bases not matched to a gene; V was cut back by 5 bases and J by 0 bases. CDR3 protein: CASSPTGTRDQETQYF. The CDR3, as DNA: TGTGCCAGCAGCCCCACCGGGACTAGGGACCAAGAGACCCAGTACTTC. The full variable domain, in which reference TRBV11-3 and TRBJ2-5 provide the parts outside the CDR3, is EAGVVQSPRYKIIEKKQPVAFWCNPISGHNTLYWYLQNLGQGPELLIRYENEEAVDDSQLPKDRFSAERLKGVDSTLKIQPAELGDSAVYLCASSPTGTRDQETQYFGPGTRLLVL.

V is TRBV25-1 and J is TRBJ1-4; 7 bases match TRBD1. This CDR3 has 16 residues. Germline CDR1 is MGHDK and CDR2 is SYGVNS. V gave up 5 bases and J gave up 1 base; unmatched junction bases: 7. The CDR3 nucleotides are TGTGCCAGCAGTAGACAGGGCGGTATAACTAATGAAAAACTGTTTTTT. Amino acid sequence: CASSRQGGITNEKLFF. The variable domain in full, completed from reference TRBV25-1 and TRBJ1-4, reads EADIYQTPRYLVIGTGKKITLECSQTMGHDKMYWYQQDPGMELHLIHYSYGVNSTEKGDLSSESTVSRIRTEHFPLTLESARPSHTSQYLCASSRQGGITNEKLFFGSGTQLSVL.

The rearrangement uses TRBV11-2 and TRBJ1-2; 9 bases are shared with TRBD1. Germline CDR1 is SGHAT and CDR2 is FQNNGV. The V gene end was trimmed by 5 bases and the J gene end by 4 bases; junction bases not matched to a gene: 5. The CDR3 length is 14 residues. CDR3 region: CASSAGTGIYGYTF. The CDR3 DNA is TGTGCCAGCAGCGCCGGGACAGGGATCTATGGCTACACCTTC. Full variable domain (outside the CDR3, taken from reference TRBV11-2 and TRBJ1-2): EAGVAQSPRYKIIEKRQSVAFWCNPISGHATLYWYQQILGQGPKLLIQFQNNGVVDDSQLPKDRFSAERLKGVDSTLKIQPAKLEDSAVYLCASSAGTGIYGYTFGSGTRLTVV.

The V and J genes are TRBV4-2 and TRBJ1-2; a possible D gene is TRBD1 (5 bases). The CDR3 covers 15 residues. V lost 0 bases to trimming and J lost 7 bases, with 15 bases between them. Germline-derived CDR1 and CDR2 are LGHNA and YNFKEQ. CDR3 amino acids: CASSQDGRELSGYTF. CDR3 bases: TGTGCCAGCAGCCAAGATGGCAGGGAATTATCTGGCTACACCTTC.

V and J are TRBV28 and TRBJ1-2; D not certain. V shed 5 bases and J shed 3 bases, with 7 bases lying between them. The CDR3 is 12 residues long. The germline V gene encodes CDR1 MDHEN and CDR2 SYDVKM. CDR3 in amino acids: CASSTKYYGYTF. The CDR3 coding sequence is TGTGCCAGCAGTACAAAATACTATGGCTACACCTTC.

The chain employs TRBV11-2 and TRBJ2-2; D is undetermined. Trimming took off 5 bases at V and 6 bases at J, with 7 bases between the two ends. This CDR3 has 12 amino acids. CDR1 SGHAT and CDR2 FQNNGV come from the germline V gene. The CDR3 loop is CASSPSPGELFF. The CDR3 coding sequence is TGTGCCAGCAGCCCGAGCCCCGGGGAGCTGTTTTTT.

This chain uses TRBV28 with TRBJ1-2; TRBD1 might be the D (6 bases). The CDR3 is made up of 14 amino acids. Trimming removed 2 bases from V and 13 bases from J, with 20 bases in between. Germline CDR1 MDHEN, CDR2 SYDVKM. For the CDR3, the DNA is TGTGCCAGCAGTTTAGTAAGGGACATCGTGGTTGGCACCTTC. It encodes CASSLVRDIVVGTF.

V is TRBV5-1 and J is TRBJ1-3; TRBD1 matches 8 bases. V was clipped by 4 bases and J by 2 bases; unmatched bases: 11. Germline loops: CDR1 SGHRS, CDR2 YFSETQ. There are 17 residues in the CDR3. CDR3 nucleotides: TGCGCCAGCAGCCCGAACGCCCAGGGGGCCGCTGGAAACACCATATATTTT. Translated: CASSPNAQGAAGNTIYF.

V and J are TRBV5-4 and TRBJ1-1; 11 bases agree with TRBD1. With 4 bases clipped from V and 5 bases from J, the junction kept 22 bases outside the gene matches. The CDR3 spans 20 residues. Germline CDR1 reads SGHNT; CDR2 reads YYREEE (reference sequence). CDR3 nucleotides: TGTGCCAGCAGCACTAATAGGATATGGACAGGGGGCGCGTTATTTACTGAAGCTTTCTTT. Protein sequence: CASSTNRIWTGGALFTEAFF.

V and J are TRBV12-2 and TRBJ1-1; no DNA check was done on the table's D call, TRBD1. TRBV12-2 is marked as a pseudogene. The CDR3 runs 13 residues. The CDR3 reads CASRLQGATEAFF. The CDR3 nucleotides read TGTGCAAGTCGCCTCCAGGGTGCCACTGAAGCTTTCTTT.

This sequence joins TRBV18 and TRBJ2-2; D uncertain. The V gene lost 8 bases and the J gene lost 3 bases, with 13 bases spanning the gap. CDR1 and CDR2 from the germline V gene are KGHSH and LQKENI. This CDR3 has 14 residues. This chain's CDR3 is CASEFLTDTGELFF. CDR3 sequence (DNA): TGTGCCAGCGAATTCTTGACTGACACCGGGGAGCTGTTTTTT.

The chain links TRBV6-1 to TRBJ2-3; D call uncertain. The germline V and J ends were trimmed by 1 base and 6 bases, with 11 bases remaining between them. The V gene's germline CDR1 is MNHNS and CDR2 SASEGT. There are 14 residues in the CDR3. The CDR3 nucleotides are TGTGCCAGCAGTGAAGTGTATCTTATCGATACGCAGTATTTT. Translating it yields CASSEVYLIDTQYF.

J is TRBJ1-3 and V is TRBV6-5; no firm D call. The CDR3 covers 13 residues. Trimming took off 7 bases at V and 2 bases at J, with 9 bases between the two ends. In germline, CDR1 is MNHEY, CDR2 SVGAGI. CDR3 coding DNA: TGTGCCAGCATTCCCCCCACTGGAAACACCATATATTTT. It specifies CASIPPTGNTIYF.

This chain uses TRBV18 with TRBJ2-1; unclear D gene. V was shortened by 1 base and J by 5 bases, with 9 bases between the two germline ends. CDR1 and CDR2 (germline): KGHSH, LQKENI. The length of the CDR3 is 14 residues. For the CDR3, the DNA is TGTGCCAGCTCACCACAGGCGGAAAACAATGAGCAGTTCTTC. Its protein is CASSPQAENNEQFF.

This chain uses TRBV4-2 with TRBJ2-1; TRBD2 is a possible D gene (5 bases). This CDR3 is 15 amino acids long. Germline values: CDR1 LGHNA, CDR2 YNFKEQ. V shed 1 base and J shed 7 bases, with 14 bases lying between them. In DNA, the CDR3 is TGTGCCAGCAGCCAAGCTGGACCGTGGGAGAATGAGCAGTTCTTC. Protein: CASSQAGPWENEQFF.

The V and J genes are TRBV27 and TRBJ2-7; D gene ambiguous. Trimming pared 3 bases from V and 11 bases from J, leaving 11 bases between. Germline loops: CDR1 MNHEY, CDR2 SMNVEV (reference sequence). The CDR3 totals 11 residues. Written as DNA, the CDR3 is TGTGCCAGCAGTTTTGGGCAAATTGAGTACTTC. Its protein is CASSFGQIEYF.

The chain has TRBV7-8 and TRBJ2-5; D is ambiguous. Between the trimmed V and J ends, which lost 1 base and 5 bases, there was a span of 20 bases. The V gene's germline CDR1 is SGHVS and CDR2 FQNEAQ. CDR3 length: 17 residues. The CDR3 loop is CASSLEVAKMVLETQYF. The DNA of the CDR3 is TGTGCCAGCAGCTTAGAAGTGGCCAAGATGGTTTTGGAGACCCAGTACTTC.

About this clone itself: Within the sample, other DNA sequences also encode this same CDR3. The CDR3 is CASSPGTVNTEAFF. CDR3 coding DNA: TGTGCCAGCTCACCGGGGACAGTGAACACTGAAGCTTTCTTT. The chain is built from TRBV18 and TRBJ1-1, with 7 bases identical to TRBD1. The J segment lost 0 bases and the V segment lost 3 bases, leaving 1 base of the junction unmatched. The CDR3 consists of 14 residues. In germline, CDR1 is KGHSH, CDR2 LQKENI.

The chain carries TRBV6-4 and TRBJ2-3, with a possible D match to TRBD2 (5 bases). CDR3 length: 13 residues. With 3 bases removed from V and 2 bases from J, the gap between germline ends came to 6 bases. Germline CDR1 and CDR2: MRHNA and SNTAGT. The CDR3 region has the DNA TGTGCCAGCAGTGAGGACTTCACAGATACGCAGTATTTT. Its protein product is CASSEDFTDTQYF.